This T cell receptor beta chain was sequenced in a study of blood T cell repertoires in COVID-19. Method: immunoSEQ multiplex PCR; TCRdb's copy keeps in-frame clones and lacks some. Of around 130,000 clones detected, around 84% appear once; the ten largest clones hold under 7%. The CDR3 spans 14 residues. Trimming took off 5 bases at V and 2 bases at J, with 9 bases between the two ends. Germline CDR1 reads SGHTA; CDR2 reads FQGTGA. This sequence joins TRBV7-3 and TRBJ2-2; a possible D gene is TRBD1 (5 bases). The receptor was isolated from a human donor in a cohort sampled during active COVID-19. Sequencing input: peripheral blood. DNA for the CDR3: TGTGCCAGCAGCCCAGACAGTAACACCGGGGAGCTGTTTTTT. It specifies CASSPDSNTGELFF. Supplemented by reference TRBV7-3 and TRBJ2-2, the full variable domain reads GAGVSQTPSNKVTEKGKYVELRCDPISGHTALYWYRQSLGQGPEFLIYFQGTGAADDSGLPNDRFFAVRPEGSVSTLKIQRTERGDSAVYLCASSPDSNTGELFFGEGSRLTVL.